This is a list of T cell receptor beta chains from one sample in a study of blood T cell repertoires in COVID-19. Assay used: immunoSEQ multiplex PCR; TCRdb lists only in-frame clones, some missing. Of 200,000 to 250,000 clones listed, 65% to 90% were seen once; the top ten hold under 2.5%. The specimen sequenced was peripheral blood. All receptors derive from a woman aged 70-85 years with COVID-19, enrolled during active disease. The CDR3 runs from the conserved cysteine through the conserved F or W. D genes are given only for firm matches. Some rows mark clone size as missing; the rest say once, few, many or name a class of expanded clone.

D	size	V	J	DNA	CDR3
TRBD2	once	TRBV9	TRBJ2-1	TGTGCCCGCAGTGGGGGGGTAGCGGGAGGGCCCCTCTCTACAAATGAGCAGTTCTTC	CARSGGVAGGPLSTNEQFF
.	.	TRBV6-5	TRBJ1-5	TGTGCCGCCCAGACTGTTAGCAATCAGCCCCAGCATTTT	CAAQTVSNQPQHF
TRBD2	.	TRBV19	TRBJ2-7	TGTGCCAGCTCCGCATCGGGGGGAGGGACCTACGAGCAGTACTTC	CASSASGGGTYEQYF
.	.	TRBV19	TRBJ1-6	TGTGCCAGTAGTATTAGTAGACAGTTTTATAATTCACCCCTCCACTTT	CASSISRQFYNSPLHF
TRBD1	.	TRBV5-5	TRBJ1-2	TGTGCCAGCAGCCGGGGGCCCCTGGACATGGCAGGGGGCGCCTACTATGGCTACACCTTC	CASSRGPLDMAGGAYYGYTF
TRBD2	.	TRBV5-1	TRBJ2-1	TGCGCCAGCAGCTTGGTAAGCGGGAGGGCTGAGCAGTTCTTC	CASSLVSGRAEQFF
.	.	TRBV30	TRBJ1-2	TGTGCCTGGAGCCACGGTCTGGGCCACACCTTC	CAWSHGLGHTF
.	.	TRBV19	TRBJ1-1	TGTGCCAGTAGTATTAGCAGGAACACTGAAGCTTTCTTT	CASSISRNTEAFF
.	few	TRBV6-2/TRBV6-3	TRBJ2-7	TGTGCCAGCGGCCTTTGGGGGCCCTACTACGAGCAGTACTTC	CASGLWGPYYEQYF
TRBD1	few	TRBV5-1	TRBJ1-1	TGCGCCAGCAGCTTGGCAGGGACAGGGAGCACTGAAGCTTTCTTT	CASSLAGTGSTEAFF
.	.	TRBV9	TRBJ1-2	TGTGCCAGCAGCGTAGAGGGCAGGGGAAGCTATGGCTACACCTTC	CASSVEGRGSYGYTF
TRBD1	once	TRBV6-5	TRBJ1-4	TGTGCCAGCAGCACAGGGGTGAGGTCTAATGAAAAACTGTTTTTT	CASSTGVRSNEKLFF
.	few	TRBV6-5	TRBJ1-6	TGTGCCAGCAGTTACTGGGCCAGGGGCGCCGGAACCCTCCACTTT	CASSYWARGAGTLHF
.	.	TRBV7-3	TRBJ2-1	TGTGCCAGCAGCTTAGGGACATACTACAATGAGCAGTTCTTC	CASSLGTYYNEQFF
.	.	TRBV7-3	TRBJ2-3	TGTGCCAGCAGCCCTGCCGGGATCTCCGATACGCAGTATTTT	CASSPAGISDTQYF
.	.	TRBV7-2	TRBJ2-3	TGTGCCAGCAGCCAGTTCACAGATACGCAGTATTTT	CASSQFTDTQYF
TRBD2	.	TRBV7-2	TRBJ2-5	TGTGCCAGCAGCCGCGGGGGGGGAGAGCGGGAGACCCAGTACTTC	CASSRGGGERETQYF
.	.	TRBV20-1	TRBJ2-1	TGCAGTGCTAGGTTACTGATTGAGCAGTTCTTC	CSARLLIEQFF
.	.	TRBV29-1	TRBJ1-2	TGCAGCGTTGATATTCTGCCAGGCACCTATGGCTACACCTTC	CSVDILPGTYGYTF
.	.	TRBV3-1/TRBV3-2	TRBJ2-5	TGTGCCAGCAGCCAGTGGACAGCTCAAGAGACCCAGTACTTC	CASSQWTAQETQYF
.	.	TRBV28	TRBJ1-2	TGTGCCAGCAGTTTCCGGTCTTATGGCTACACCTTC	CASSFRSYGYTF
TRBD1	few	TRBV19	TRBJ1-5	TGTGCCAGTACCCCGGACAGGAGCGATCAGCCCCAGCATTTT	CASTPDRSDQPQHF
.	few	TRBV5-4	TRBJ1-4	TGTGCCAGCAGCTTGGCCCTTCAGACTAATGAAAAACTGTTTTTT	CASSLALQTNEKLFF
TRBD2	.	TRBV19	TRBJ2-5	TGTGCCAGTAGTATGACTAGCGGGGGGGCATGGGAGACCCAGTACTTC	CASSMTSGGAWETQYF
TRBD1	.	TRBV29-1	TRBJ1-1	TGCAGCGTTGACCCGGGTGGGACAGGGGCTGAAGCTTTCTTT	CSVDPGGTGAEAFF
TRBD1	.	TRBV19	TRBJ1-5	TGTGCCACTTCAGACAGGGCTAATCAGCCCCAGCATTTT	CATSDRANQPQHF
.	few	TRBV7-2	TRBJ1-3	TGTGCCAGCAGCTTAGGTGGAGGGTCCTCTGGAAACACCATATATTTT	CASSLGGGSSGNTIYF
TRBD1	.	TRBV5-1	TRBJ1-1	TGCGCCAGCAGCGCTAACAGGGGGGGTGTAACTGAAGCTTTCTTT	CASSANRGGVTEAFF
.	.	TRBV13	TRBJ1-1	TGTGCCAGCAGCTTATTGGAGGGCAGCACTGAAGCTTTCTTT	CASSLLEGSTEAFF
TRBD1	.	TRBV7-9	TRBJ1-2	TGTGCCAGCAGCTTAGCCAGGGGGCTCCGCGCCTATGGCTACACCTTC	CASSLARGLRAYGYTF
TRBD1	.	TRBV11-3	TRBJ1-1	TGTGCCAGCAGCCCGACAGGGGGTACCGAAGCTTTCTTT	CASSPTGGTEAFF
TRBD1	.	TRBV5-1	TRBJ2-7	TGCGCCAGCAGCCCACAGGGGACCGCCTCCTACGAGCAGTACTTC	CASSPQGTASYEQYF
.	.	TRBV19	TRBJ2-2	TGTGCCAGTACCTTCACTAGAGACACCGGGGAGCTGTTTTTT	CASTFTRDTGELFF
TRBD1	once	TRBV20-1	TRBJ2-5	TGCAGTGCTAGTCGGACAGGGCGAGAGACCCAGTACTTC	CSASRTGRETQYF
.	.	TRBV7-9	TRBJ2-7	TGTGCCAGCAGCTTCTCGATGACTGGAAACTACGAGCAGTACTTC	CASSFSMTGNYEQYF
.	.	TRBV10-3	TRBJ2-5	TGTGCCATCGCCAGCGGAGTCCAAGAGACCCAGTACTTC	CAIASGVQETQYF
TRBD1	.	TRBV6-5	TRBJ1-1	TGTGCCAGCAGTTACGCCGACAGGGCGTTGACTGAAGCTTTCTTT	CASSYADRALTEAFF
TRBD1	.	TRBV7-2	TRBJ1-1	TGTGCCAGCAGCCCAGTAGGGACAGGGTTCTTAGGAGCTTTCTTT	CASSPVGTGFLGAFF
.	few	TRBV19	TRBJ1-1	TGTGCCAGTAGCCAAATCGCGGGGGAAGCTTTCTTT	CASSQIAGEAFF
.	.	TRBV19	TRBJ2-5	TGTGCCAGTAACGGAGCGACCCGAGGGGAGACCCAGTACTTC	CASNGATRGETQYF
.	.	TRBV7-9	TRBJ1-4	TGTGCCAGCAGCTTCGAGTCAGGGGTATTAAAACTGTTTTTT	CASSFESGVLKLFF
.	.	TRBV6-5	TRBJ1-2	TGTGCCAGCAGTTACGGGGAGCCGTGGGGCTACACCTTC	CASSYGEPWGYTF
.	.	TRBV7-9	TRBJ1-6	TGTGCCAGCAGATTGGACAGCTATAATTCACCCCTCCACTTT	CASRLDSYNSPLHF
.	.	TRBV10-3	TRBJ2-7	TGTGCCATCAGTGGTGGGGTGCGGAAACAGGGCACGAGCTACGAGCAGTACTTC	CAISGGVRKQGTSYEQYF
.	.	TRBV6-1	TRBJ2-5	TGTGCCAGCAGTAAAAACAGGGTCCAGGAGACCCAGTACTTC	CASSKNRVQETQYF
TRBD2	.	TRBV6-5	TRBJ2-7	TGTGCCAGCACCGAATCGGGGGGGCCCAACGAGCAGTACTTC	CASTESGGPNEQYF
.	.	TRBV7-2	TRBJ1-2	TGTGCCAGCAGCTTTAAGAGGAACTATGGCTACACCTTC	CASSFKRNYGYTF
TRBD1	.	TRBV6-6	TRBJ1-5	TGTGCCAGCAGTCAGAGAACAGACAGGGTTGCCAGTCAGCCCCAGCATTTT	CASSQRTDRVASQPQHF
TRBD1	few	TRBV7-8	TRBJ2-1	TGTGCCAGCAGCTTACCCGGGACAGGGAAAAATGAGCAGTTCTTC	CASSLPGTGKNEQFF
.	.	TRBV3-1/TRBV3-2	TRBJ1-2	TGTGCCAGCAGCCCATCAACAGGGTCTACGAGCTACACCTTC	CASSPSTGSTSYTF
.	.	TRBV6-2/TRBV6-3	TRBJ1-2	TGTGCCAGCAGTTACCCGTTGGGGGGGTACGGCTACACCTTC	CASSYPLGGYGYTF
.	.	TRBV19	TRBJ1-2	TGTGCCAGTAGTATAGATCGGGGTACCCTGGGCTACACCTTC	CASSIDRGTLGYTF
TRBD2	.	TRBV4-3	TRBJ2-2	TGCGCCAGCAGCCATCTCGGACTAGCGGGAGAGGACACCGGGGAGCTGTTTTTT	CASSHLGLAGEDTGELFF
TRBD1	.	TRBV29-1	TRBJ1-1	TGCAGCGCGTGGACAGGGCGGAACACTGAAGCTTTCTTT	CSAWTGRNTEAFF